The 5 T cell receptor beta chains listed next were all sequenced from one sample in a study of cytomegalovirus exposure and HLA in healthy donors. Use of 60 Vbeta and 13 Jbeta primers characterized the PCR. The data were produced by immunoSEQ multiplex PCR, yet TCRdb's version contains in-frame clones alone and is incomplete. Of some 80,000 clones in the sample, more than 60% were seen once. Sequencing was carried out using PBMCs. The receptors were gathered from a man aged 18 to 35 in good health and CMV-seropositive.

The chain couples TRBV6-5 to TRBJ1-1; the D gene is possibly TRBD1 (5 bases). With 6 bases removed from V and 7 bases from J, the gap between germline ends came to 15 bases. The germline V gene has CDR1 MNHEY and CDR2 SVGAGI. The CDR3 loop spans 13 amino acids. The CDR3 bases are TGTGCCAGCAGACCCCAGGGAATTGGTGAAGCTTTCTTT. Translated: CASRPQGIGEAFF.

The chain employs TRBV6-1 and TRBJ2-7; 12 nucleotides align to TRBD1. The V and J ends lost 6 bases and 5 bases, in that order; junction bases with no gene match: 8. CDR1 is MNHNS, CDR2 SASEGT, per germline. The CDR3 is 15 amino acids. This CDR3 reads CASSPGTGGFDEQYF. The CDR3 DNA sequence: TGTGCCAGCAGCCCCGGGACAGGGGGCTTCGACGAGCAGTACTTC.

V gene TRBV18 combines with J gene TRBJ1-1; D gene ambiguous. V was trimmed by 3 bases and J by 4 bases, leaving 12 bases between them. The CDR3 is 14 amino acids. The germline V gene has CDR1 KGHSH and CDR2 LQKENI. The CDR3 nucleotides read TGTGCCAGCTCACCTGACATAGTTTCCACTGAAGCTTTCTTT. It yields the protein CASSPDIVSTEAFF.

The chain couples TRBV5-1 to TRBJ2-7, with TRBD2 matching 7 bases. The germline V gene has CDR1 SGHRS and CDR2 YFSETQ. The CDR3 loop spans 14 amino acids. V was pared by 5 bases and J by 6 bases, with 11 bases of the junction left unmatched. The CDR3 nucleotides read TGCGCCAGCAGAGATCGGGGGAGGGCCGGCGAGCAGTACTTC. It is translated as CASRDRGRAGEQYF.

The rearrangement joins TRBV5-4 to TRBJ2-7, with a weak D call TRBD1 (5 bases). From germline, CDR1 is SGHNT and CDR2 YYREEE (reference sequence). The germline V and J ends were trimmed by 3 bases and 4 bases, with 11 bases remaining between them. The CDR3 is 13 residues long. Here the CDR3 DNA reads TGTGCCAGCAGCTCCCCGACAGCATACGAGCAGTACTTC. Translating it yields CASSSPTAYEQYF.